The 31 T cell receptor beta chains reported below all come from one sample, sequenced in a study of cytomegalovirus exposure and HLA in healthy donors. The PCR had 60 Vbeta and 13 Jbeta primers. Libraries were prepared by immunoSEQ multiplex PCR; TCRdb keeps only in-frame clonotypes and omits some of them. The data contain 140,000 to 150,000 clones, approximately 91% of them seen just once; the ten biggest clones take up roughly 0.53%. Material for sequencing was PBMCs. The receptors stem from a woman aged 40 to 50 in good health and CMV-seronegative.

This clone was counted a few times. The rearrangement joins TRBV28 to TRBJ2-7, with D possibly being TRBD2 (7 bases). There are 14 residues in the CDR3. Germline values: CDR1 MDHEN, CDR2 SYDVKM. Trimming removed 8 bases from V and 7 bases from J, with 21 bases in between. CDR3 bases: TGTGCCAGCTCCTCGGGTGGGGGGGCTTGGGAGCAGTACTTC. It codes for CASSSGGGAWEQYF.

This rearrangement joins TRBV4-1 to TRBJ2-1; D not resolved. This CDR3 region has 15 residues. The V end lost 4 bases, the J end lost 0 bases, and 10 bases lay between the germline ends. Germline V lookup: CDR1 MGHRA, CDR2 YSYEKL. CDR3: CASSPRTISYNEQFF. DNA of the CDR3: TGCGCCAGCAGCCCCCGAACAATCTCCTACAATGAGCAGTTCTTC.

This clone was recorded once. The J gene is TRBJ2-5, the V gene TRBV29-1; 14 bases align to TRBD2. Trimming cost V 6 bases and J 4 bases; bases outside gene matches: 1. The CDR3 spans 13 residues. CDR1 SQVTM and CDR2 ANQGSEA come from the germline V gene. CDR3 region: CSVGLAGAETQYF. The CDR3, as DNA: TGCAGCGTGGGACTAGCGGGAGCAGAGACCCAGTACTTC.

About this clone itself: The junction does not match germline at one end; this may be a read error. The CDR3 DNA is TGTTCCAGCAGCTGGGCGGGGGATGGAAACACCATATATTTT. It specifies CSSSWAGDGNTIYF. The rearrangement joins TRBV7-9 to TRBJ1-3; perhaps TRBD1 as D (5 bases). This CDR3 region has 14 residues. Germline-derived CDR1 and CDR2 are SEHNR and FQNEAQ (reference sequence). Together with reference TRBV7-9 and TRBJ1-3, the CDR3 gives the full variable domain: DTGVSQNPRHKITKRGQNVTFRCDPISEHNRLYWYRQTLGQGPEFLTYFQNEAQLEKSRLLSDRFSAERPKGSFSTLEIQRTEQGDSAMYLCSSSWAGDGNTIYFGEGSWLTVV.

Concerning this clone: At one boundary the junction diverges from the germline segment, which might be a read error. The chain has TRBV5-1 and TRBJ2-6; 7 bases agree with TRBD2. This CDR3 contains 15 residues. Germline V gene sequence: CDR1 SGHRS, CDR2 YFSETQ. CDR3 bases: TGCGCCAGCACCTTGGGAGGGTTGGGGGCCAACGTCCTGACTTTC. Amino acids: CASTLGGLGANVLTF.

The chain carries TRBV9 and TRBJ2-1; 14 nucleotides agree with TRBD2. V lost 4 bases, J lost 6 bases, and 3 bases stayed unmatched. The CDR3 has 15 residues. CDR1 is SGDLS, CDR2 YYNGEE, per germline. The DNA of the CDR3 is TGTGCCAGCAGCTCTGGACTAGCGGGAGGCAATGAGCAGTTCTTC. This translates into CASSSGLAGGNEQFF.

About this clone: Germline and junction disagree at one end, which may indicate a read error. The gene calls are TRBV7-9 and TRBJ2-3; D is uncertain. CDR1 is SEHNR and CDR2 is FQNEAQ in the germline V gene (reference sequence). The CDR3 length is 13 residues. In DNA form, the CDR3 reads TGTTCCAGCAGCTTAGAAGTCTATGATACGCAGTATTTT. It is translated as CSSSLEVYDTQYF.

The chain uses TRBV5-4 and TRBJ1-1; D gene ambiguous. Between the trimmed V and J ends, which lost 1 base and 6 bases, there was a span of 7 bases. From germline, CDR1 is SGHNT and CDR2 YYREEE (reference sequence). This CDR3 contains 12 residues. The CDR3 DNA reads TGTGCCAGCAGCTTGCACGGGTCTGAAGCTTTCTTT. Translated: CASSLHGSEAFF.

The CDR3 loop is CATAVADSLNEQFF. Written as DNA, the CDR3 is TGTGCCACGGCTGTAGCGGACTCGCTTAATGAGCAGTTCTTC. V usage is TRBV6-5 and J usage is TRBJ2-1; weak D call: TRBD2 (6 bases). V lost 10 bases and J 7 bases, leaving 20 bases between the germline ends. The CDR3 is made up of 14 amino acids. Per the germline V gene, CDR1 is MNHEY and CDR2 is SVGAGI.

The chain is built from TRBV25-1 and TRBJ2-7, with a weak D call TRBD1 (6 bases). V was clipped by 7 bases and J by 0 bases, with 10 bases between them. CDR3 size: 13 residues. CDR1 is MGHDK, CDR2 SYGVNS, per germline. The CDR3 is CASTGDSSYEQYF. The DNA for the CDR3 is TGTGCCAGCACAGGGGATAGCTCCTACGAGCAGTACTTC.

The sample holds a few counts of this clone. The chain links TRBV4-1 to TRBJ1-4; D unresolved. The CDR3 sequence is 13 residues long. Germline V gene lookup returns CDR1 MGHRA and CDR2 YSYEKL. Trimming took off 2 bases at V and 7 bases at J, with 8 bases between the two ends. In DNA, the CDR3 is TGCGCCAGCAGCCAAATACGCGGTGAAAAACTGTTTTTT. Amino acid sequence: CASSQIRGEKLFF.

The genes are TRBV19 and TRBJ1-4, with 7 positions matching TRBD1. The CDR3 totals 16 residues. Germline assignment: CDR1 LNHDA and CDR2 SQIVND (reference sequence). V shed 7 bases and J 3 bases; nucleotides not matched to a gene: 11. The CDR3 loop reads CASKMFGQGANEKLFF. CDR3 in DNA: TGTGCCAGTAAAATGTTCGGGCAGGGGGCTAATGAAAAACTGTTTTTT.

CDR3 DNA: TGTGCCAGCAGCTTGGAACAGGGGTACACTGAAGCTTTCTTT. Translating it yields CASSLEQGYTEAFF. The chain couples TRBV5-4 to TRBJ1-1; TRBD1 aligns across 7 bases. Per germline, CDR1 SGHNT and CDR2 YYREEE (reference sequence). CDR3 length: 14 amino acids. The ends lost 0 bases at V and 3 bases at J; junction bases unmatched: 2.

The chain uses TRBV5-4 and TRBJ2-3; 12 positions agree with TRBD2. The CDR3 is 17 amino acids. V shed 1 base, J shed 0 bases, and the junction held 3 bases outside the gene matches. Germline-derived CDR1 and CDR2 are SGHNT and YYREEE (reference sequence). CDR3 sequence: CASSLRLAGGSTDTQYF. The CDR3 nucleotides are TGTGCCAGCAGCTTGCGGCTAGCGGGAGGGAGCACAGATACGCAGTATTTT.

The chain uses TRBV27 and TRBJ1-2; D is unclear. The CDR3 consists of 13 residues. CDR1 and CDR2 (germline): MNHEY, SMNVEV (reference sequence). V shed 3 bases and J shed 2 bases, with 7 bases lying between them. CDR3 DNA sequence: TGTGCCAGCAGTTTCTACTCAAACTATGGCTACACCTTC. It encodes CASSFYSNYGYTF.

The chain couples TRBV27 to TRBJ2-2; weak D call: TRBD1 (6 bases). The ends were cut back, 8 bases at V and 2 bases at J, with 12 bases in the middle. Germline V gene lookup returns CDR1 MNHEY and CDR2 SMNVEV (reference sequence). The CDR3 is 14 amino acids. Written as DNA, the CDR3 is TGTGCCAGCCGAGGGACAAGTAACACCGGGGAGCTGTTTTTT. This codes for CASRGTSNTGELFF.

The V gene is TRBV5-1, the J gene TRBJ1-3; D perhaps matches TRBD1 (6 bases). The CDR3 loop spans 16 amino acids. The ends were cut back, 1 base at V and 0 bases at J, with 11 bases in the middle. Germline lookup yields CDR1 SGHRS and CDR2 YFSETQ. The DNA for the CDR3 is TGCGCCAGCAGCTTGCGGGGGGCGAACTCTGGAAACACCATATATTTT. It specifies CASSLRGANSGNTIYF.

V is TRBV7-9 and J is TRBJ1-4, with D possibly matching TRBD1 (6 bases). Germline assignment: CDR1 SEHNR and CDR2 FQNEAQ (reference sequence). V was cut by 4 bases and J by 8 bases, with 17 bases left in between. The CDR3 runs to 15 residues. This CDR3 is CASSSSTGPGEKLFF. CDR3 DNA sequence: TGTGCCAGCAGCTCATCCACAGGGCCGGGGGAAAAACTGTTTTTT.

The chain combines TRBV29-1 with TRBJ2-7; TRBD1 agrees at 8 bases. Germline assignment: CDR1 SQVTM and CDR2 ANQGSEA. The CDR3 length is 15 residues. Trimming took 5 bases from V and 3 from J; bases not matched to a gene: 12. This chain's CDR3 is CSVLTHRGILYEQYF. The CDR3 DNA sequence: TGCAGCGTTCTGACGCACAGGGGGATTCTCTACGAGCAGTACTTC.

The chain employs TRBV19 and TRBJ2-1; 7 nucleotides line up with TRBD2. J gave up 4 bases and V 5 bases, and 8 bases lay outside the gene matches. This CDR3 is built from 15 residues. Germline V gives CDR1 LNHDA, CDR2 SQIVND (reference sequence). The CDR3 region is CASSELAYGYNEQFF. The CDR3 coding sequence is TGTGCCAGTAGTGAACTAGCGTATGGATACAATGAGCAGTTCTTC.

This clone was recorded only once. V gene TRBV6-1 combines with J gene TRBJ2-1; 11 nucleotides agree with TRBD2. The CDR3 is made up of 16 amino acids. Germline lookup yields CDR1 MNHNS and CDR2 SASEGT. Trimming removed 1 base from V and 5 bases from J; junction bases left unmatched: 4. CDR3 loop: CASSEGLAGLDNEQFF. For the CDR3, the DNA is TGTGCCAGCAGTGAAGGACTAGCGGGACTCGACAATGAGCAGTTCTTC.

J is TRBJ2-7 and V is TRBV28, with D possibly TRBD2 on 5 matching bases. Trimming removed 5 bases at V and 1 base at J, with 18 bases between. CDR1 and CDR2 from the germline V gene are MDHEN and SYDVKM. This CDR3 is built from 16 residues. The CDR3 reads CASSLDLEEGSYEQYF. The CDR3 DNA reads as TGTGCCAGCAGTCTGGATTTAGAAGAGGGATCCTACGAGCAGTACTTC.

This clone showed up just once. The chain recombines TRBV5-1 with TRBJ2-3; 8 positions agree with TRBD1. Trimming removed 5 bases from V and 3 bases from J; junction bases left unmatched: 5. The length of the CDR3 is 14 residues. Per the germline V gene, CDR1 is SGHRS and CDR2 is YFSETQ. CDR3 protein: CASRGQALTDTQYF. The CDR3 DNA is TGCGCCAGCAGGGGACAGGCATTAACAGATACGCAGTATTTT.

The chain combines TRBV19 with TRBJ2-7; D might be TRBD2 (5 bases). V lost 6 bases, J lost 2 bases, and 8 bases lay in between. The germline CDR1 and CDR2 sequences are LNHDA and SQIVND (reference sequence). CDR3 length equals 12 residues. CDR3 coding DNA: TGTGCCAGTAGCCCCGGGGCCTACGAGCAGTACTTC. Protein product: CASSPGAYEQYF.

In its sample, this clone was seen a few times. This chain connects TRBV4-3 to TRBJ2-1; 10 bases align to TRBD2. There are 16 residues in the CDR3. In germline, CDR1 is LGHNA, CDR2 YSLEER. The V and J ends lost 3 bases and 5 bases, in that order; junction bases with no gene match: 7. This CDR3 reads CASSHKLAGPHNEQFF. The CDR3 bases are TGCGCCAGCAGCCACAAACTAGCGGGACCTCACAATGAGCAGTTCTTC.

The chain is built from TRBV29-1 and TRBJ2-7; 9 nucleotides agree with TRBD2. Germline CDR1 SQVTM, CDR2 ANQGSEA. Losses at the gene ends were 4 bases for V and 2 bases for J; bases not matched to a gene: 3. The CDR3 runs to 13 residues. The CDR3 protein is CSVGAGGTYEQYF. The CDR3 DNA follows: TGCAGCGTTGGAGCGGGAGGTACCTACGAGCAGTACTTC.

V gene TRBV2 combines with J gene TRBJ2-7, with 12 bases aligning to TRBD2. V lost 5 bases, J lost 4 bases, and 3 bases stayed unmatched. The CDR3 contains 14 residues. The germline V gene encodes CDR1 SNHLY and CDR2 FYNNEI. CDR3 amino acids: CASSPGLAGYEQYF. The CDR3 region has the DNA TGTGCCAGCAGTCCTGGACTAGCGGGGTACGAGCAGTACTTC.

The CDR3 bases are TGTGCCAGCAGTTACTTGATTAGTGAAAAACTGTTTTTT. Translated: CASSYLISEKLFF. The chain combines TRBV6-5 with TRBJ1-4; D unclear. The germline V and J ends were trimmed by 1 base and 7 bases, with 7 bases remaining between them. The length of the CDR3 is 13 residues. Germline V lookup: CDR1 MNHEY, CDR2 SVGAGI.

This clone was picked up one time. The V gene is TRBV19, the J gene TRBJ2-1; 9 bases align to TRBD1. Germline V lookup: CDR1 LNHDA, CDR2 SQIVND (reference sequence). The CDR3 has 17 residues. After removal of 3 bases from V and 7 bases from J, the junction contained 13 bases not matched to a gene. CDR3: CASSMGGNRDRENEQFF. The CDR3, as DNA: TGTGCCAGTAGTATGGGGGGAAACCGGGACAGGGAGAATGAGCAGTTCTTC.

The chain recombines TRBV6-5 with TRBJ1-2; TRBD1 matches at 9 bases. Germline values: CDR1 MNHEY, CDR2 SVGAGI. The CDR3 has 15 residues. J was trimmed by 0 bases and V by 4 bases; bases with no gene match: 3. The CDR3 bases are TGTGCCAGCAGTTCCAACAGGGGGCCTAACTATGGCTACACCTTC. Residues: CASSSNRGPNYGYTF.

The genes are TRBV7-2 and TRBJ2-5, with TRBD1 matching over 7 bases. CDR1 SGHTA and CDR2 FQGNSA come from the germline V gene. The CDR3 totals 15 residues. J was trimmed by 1 base and V by 5 bases; bases with no gene match: 7. This CDR3 is CASSTMTGPQETQYF. For the CDR3, the DNA is TGTGCCAGCAGCACCATGACAGGGCCCCAAGAGACCCAGTACTTC.